This T cell receptor beta chain was recorded in a study of blood T cell repertoires in COVID-19. Donors were grouped by their self-reported clinical history. Libraries were prepared by immunoSEQ multiplex PCR; TCRdb keeps only in-frame clonotypes and omits some of them. The sample carries 300,000 to 400,000 clones, around nine tenths recorded once. The sequenced sample consisted of PBMCs or T cells enriched from blood (not recorded which). This TCR was sampled from a young woman who had recovered from COVID-19.

CDR3 residues: CASSLNRASRGYTF. The DNA of the CDR3 is TGTGCCAGCAGCTTGAACAGGGCCTCCCGGGGCTACACCTTC. The chain is built from TRBV5-8 and TRBJ1-2; tentatively, D is TRBD1 (6 bases). Trimming took 1 base from V and 8 from J, leaving 15 bases between them. Germline CDR1 is SGHTS and CDR2 is YDEGEE. This CDR3 region has 14 residues.